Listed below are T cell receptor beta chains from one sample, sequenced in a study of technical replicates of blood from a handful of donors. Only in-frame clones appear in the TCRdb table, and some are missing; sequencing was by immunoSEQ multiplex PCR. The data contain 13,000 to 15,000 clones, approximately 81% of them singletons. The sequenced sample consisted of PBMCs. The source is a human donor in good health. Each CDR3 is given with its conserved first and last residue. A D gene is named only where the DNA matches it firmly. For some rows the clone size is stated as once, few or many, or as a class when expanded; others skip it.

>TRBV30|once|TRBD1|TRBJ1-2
CAAQGNGYTF
TGTGCCGCACAGGGGAATGGCTACACCTTC
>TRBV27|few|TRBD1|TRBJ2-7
CASSPRGQGEYEQYF
TGTGCCAGCAGTCCCCGGGGACAGGGAGAATACGAGCAGTACTTC
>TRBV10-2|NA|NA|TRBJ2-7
CASTPMWGLEQYF
TGCGCCAGCACCCCGATGTGGGGCCTCGAGCAGTACTTC
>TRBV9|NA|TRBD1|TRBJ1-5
CASSRDRAGQPQHF
TGTGCCAGCAGCCGGGACAGGGCCGGCCAGCCCCAGCATTTT
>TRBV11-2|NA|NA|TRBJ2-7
CASSLDRDSSVYEQYF
TGTGCCAGCAGCTTAGATCGAGATAGTAGCGTCTACGAGCAGTACTTC
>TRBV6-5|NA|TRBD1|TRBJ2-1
CASSRTGYNEQFF
TGTGCCAGCAGTCGGACAGGGTACAATGAGCAGTTCTTC
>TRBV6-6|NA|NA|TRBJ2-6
CASTVAGANVLTF
TGTGCCAGCACGGTCGCTGGGGCCAACGTCCTGACTTTC
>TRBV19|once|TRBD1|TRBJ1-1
CASSVGDRGSPTFF
TGTGCCAGTAGTGTCGGAGACAGGGGATCGCCAACTTTCTTT
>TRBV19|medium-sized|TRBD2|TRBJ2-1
CASSIASGGSGGNEQFF
TGTGCCAGTAGTATAGCTAGCGGGGGCTCGGGAGGCAATGAGCAGTTCTTC
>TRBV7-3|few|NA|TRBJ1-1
CASSSGQSDTEAFF
TGTGCCAGCAGCTCGGGACAATCGGACACTGAAGCTTTCTTT